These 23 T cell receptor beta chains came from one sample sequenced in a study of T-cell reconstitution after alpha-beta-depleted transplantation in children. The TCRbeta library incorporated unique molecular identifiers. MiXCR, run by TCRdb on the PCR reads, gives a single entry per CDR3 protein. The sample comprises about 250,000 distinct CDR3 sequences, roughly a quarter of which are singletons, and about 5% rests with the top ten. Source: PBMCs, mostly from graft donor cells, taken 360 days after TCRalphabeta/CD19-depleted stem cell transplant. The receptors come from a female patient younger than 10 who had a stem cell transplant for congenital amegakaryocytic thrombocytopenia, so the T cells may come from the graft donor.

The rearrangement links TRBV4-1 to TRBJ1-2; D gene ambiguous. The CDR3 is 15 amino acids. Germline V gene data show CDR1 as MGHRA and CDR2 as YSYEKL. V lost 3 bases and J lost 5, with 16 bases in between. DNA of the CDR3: TGCGCCAGCAGCCATGTGACGGGAGACTTGTATGGCTACACCTTC. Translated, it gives CASSHVTGDLYGYTF.

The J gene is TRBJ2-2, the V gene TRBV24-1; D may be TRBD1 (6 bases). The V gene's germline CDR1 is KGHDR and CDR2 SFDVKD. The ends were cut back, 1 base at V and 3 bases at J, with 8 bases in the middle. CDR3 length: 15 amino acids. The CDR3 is CATSDFSGDTGELFF. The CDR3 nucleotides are TGTGCCACCAGTGATTTTTCAGGGGACACCGGGGAGCTGTTTTTT.

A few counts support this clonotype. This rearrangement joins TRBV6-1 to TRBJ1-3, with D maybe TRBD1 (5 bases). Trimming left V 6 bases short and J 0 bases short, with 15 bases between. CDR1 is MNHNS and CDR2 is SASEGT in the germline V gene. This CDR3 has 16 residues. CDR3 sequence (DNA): TGTGCCAGCAGCCGACAGAGCGCTAACTCTGGAAACACCATATATTTT. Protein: CASSRQSANSGNTIYF.

CDR3 protein: CASSFDVWGNGYTF. The CDR3 region has the DNA TGTGCCAGCAGTTTTGACGTGTGGGGTAATGGCTACACCTTC. V gene TRBV12-3 or TRBV12-4 combines with J gene TRBJ1-2; D not resolved. Trimming left V 3 bases short and J 6 bases short, with 14 bases between. This CDR3 has 14 amino acids.

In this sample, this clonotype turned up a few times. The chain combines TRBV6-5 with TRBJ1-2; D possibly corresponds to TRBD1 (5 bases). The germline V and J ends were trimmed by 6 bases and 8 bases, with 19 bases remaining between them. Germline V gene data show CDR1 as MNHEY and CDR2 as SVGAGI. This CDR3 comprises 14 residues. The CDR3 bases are TGTGCCAGCAGGCGGGACTGGAAAGCGGGCGGCTACACCTTC. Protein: CASRRDWKAGGYTF.

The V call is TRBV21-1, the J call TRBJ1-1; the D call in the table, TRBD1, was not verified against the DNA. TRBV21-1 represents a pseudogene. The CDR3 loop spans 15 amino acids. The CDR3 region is CASSKESRGETEAFF. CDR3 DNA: TGTGCCAGCAGCAAAGAGTCGAGAGGGGAGACTGAAGCTTTCTTT.

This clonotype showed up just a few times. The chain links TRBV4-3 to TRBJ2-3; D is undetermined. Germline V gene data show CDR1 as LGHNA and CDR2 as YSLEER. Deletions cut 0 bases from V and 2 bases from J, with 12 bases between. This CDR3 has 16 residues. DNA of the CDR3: TGCGCCAGCAGCCAAGATAGGCGGAGAGTCACAGATACGCAGTATTTT. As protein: CASSQDRRRVTDTQYF.

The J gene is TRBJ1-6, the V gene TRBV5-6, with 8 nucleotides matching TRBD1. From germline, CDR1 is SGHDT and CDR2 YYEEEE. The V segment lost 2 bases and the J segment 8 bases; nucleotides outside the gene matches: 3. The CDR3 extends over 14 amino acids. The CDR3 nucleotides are TGTGCCAGCAGCTTTGCAGGGGGCGATTCACCCCTCCACTTT. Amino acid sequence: CASSFAGGDSPLHF.

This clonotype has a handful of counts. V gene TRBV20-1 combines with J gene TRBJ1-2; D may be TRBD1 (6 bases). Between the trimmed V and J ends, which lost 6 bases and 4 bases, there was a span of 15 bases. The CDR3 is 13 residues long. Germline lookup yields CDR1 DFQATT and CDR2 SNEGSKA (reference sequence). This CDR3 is CSAQRTASYGYTF. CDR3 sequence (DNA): TGCAGTGCCCAGAGGACAGCCTCCTATGGCTACACCTTC.

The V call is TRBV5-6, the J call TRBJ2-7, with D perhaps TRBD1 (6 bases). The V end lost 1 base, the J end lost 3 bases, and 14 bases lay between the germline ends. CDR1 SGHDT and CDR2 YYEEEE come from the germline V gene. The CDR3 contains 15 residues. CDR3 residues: CASSLRYRVGYEQYF. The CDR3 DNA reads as TGTGCCAGCAGCTTGCGGTACAGGGTTGGCTACGAGCAGTACTTC. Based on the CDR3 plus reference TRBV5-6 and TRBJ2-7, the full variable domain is DAGVTQSPTHLIKTRGQQVTLRCSPKSGHDTVSWYQQALGQGPQFIFQYYEEEERQRGNFPDRFSGHQFPNYSSELNVNALLLGDSALYLCASSLRYRVGYEQYFGPGTRLTVT.

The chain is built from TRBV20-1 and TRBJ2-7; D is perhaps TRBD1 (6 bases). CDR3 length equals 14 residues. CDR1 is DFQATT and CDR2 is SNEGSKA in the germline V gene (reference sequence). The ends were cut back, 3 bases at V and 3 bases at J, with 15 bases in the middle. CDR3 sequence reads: CSARHPDRFYEQYF. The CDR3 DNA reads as TGCAGTGCTAGGCACCCGGACAGATTCTACGAGCAGTACTTC.

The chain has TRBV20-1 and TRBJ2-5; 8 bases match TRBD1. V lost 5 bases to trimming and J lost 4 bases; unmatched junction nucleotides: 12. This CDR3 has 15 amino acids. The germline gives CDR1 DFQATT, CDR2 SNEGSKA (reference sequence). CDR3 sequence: CSAWGRDRWTETQYF. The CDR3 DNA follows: TGCAGTGCTTGGGGAAGGGACAGGTGGACAGAGACCCAGTACTTC.

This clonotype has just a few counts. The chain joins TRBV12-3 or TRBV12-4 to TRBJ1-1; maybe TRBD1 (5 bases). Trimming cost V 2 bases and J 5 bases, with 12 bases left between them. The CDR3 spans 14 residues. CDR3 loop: CASSLLRGRTEAFF. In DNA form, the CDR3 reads TGTGCCAGCAGTTTACTAAGGGGTCGAACTGAAGCTTTCTTT.

The CDR3 region has the DNA TGTGCCAGCAGTTTGTGGGCAGATCAACACAATGAGCAGTTCTTC. Translation: CASSLWADQHNEQFF. The genes are TRBV28 and TRBJ2-1; no clear D gene. Germline assignment: CDR1 MDHEN and CDR2 SYDVKM. V was trimmed by 3 bases and J by 5 bases, leaving 14 bases between them. The CDR3 covers 15 residues.

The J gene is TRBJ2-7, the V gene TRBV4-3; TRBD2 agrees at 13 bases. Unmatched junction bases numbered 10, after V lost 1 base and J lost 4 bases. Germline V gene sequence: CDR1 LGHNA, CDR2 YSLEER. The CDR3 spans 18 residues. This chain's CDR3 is CASSQGPGTSGIWYEQYF. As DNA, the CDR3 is TGCGCCAGCAGCCAAGGTCCCGGGACTAGCGGGATCTGGTACGAGCAGTACTTC.

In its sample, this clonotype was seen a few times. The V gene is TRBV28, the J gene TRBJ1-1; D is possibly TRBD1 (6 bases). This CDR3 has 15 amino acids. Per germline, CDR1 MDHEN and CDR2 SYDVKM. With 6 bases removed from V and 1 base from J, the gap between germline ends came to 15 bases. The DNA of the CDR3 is TGTGCCAGCAGCGGTCGGAAAGGGGGGAACACTGAAGCTTTCTTT. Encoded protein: CASSGRKGGNTEAFF.

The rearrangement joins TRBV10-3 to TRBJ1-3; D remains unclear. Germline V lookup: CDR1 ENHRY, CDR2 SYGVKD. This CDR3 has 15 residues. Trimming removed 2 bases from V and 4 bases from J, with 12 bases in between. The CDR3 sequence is CAISEPDFDGNTIYF. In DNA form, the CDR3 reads TGTGCCATCAGTGAGCCAGACTTTGACGGAAACACCATATATTTT.

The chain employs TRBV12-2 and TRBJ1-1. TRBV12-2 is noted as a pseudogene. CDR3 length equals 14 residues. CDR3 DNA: TGTGCAAGTCGCTTATGGGAGGGCTCACTGAAGCTTTTCTTT. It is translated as CASRLWEGSLKLFF.

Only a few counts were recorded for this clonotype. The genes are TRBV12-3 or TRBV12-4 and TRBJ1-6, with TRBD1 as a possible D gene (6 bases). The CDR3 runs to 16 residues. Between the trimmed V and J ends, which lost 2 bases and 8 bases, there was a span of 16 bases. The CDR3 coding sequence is TGTGCCAGCAGTTTAAGGGGCAGCGGGGGGCATTCACCCCTCCACTTT. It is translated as CASSLRGSGGHSPLHF.

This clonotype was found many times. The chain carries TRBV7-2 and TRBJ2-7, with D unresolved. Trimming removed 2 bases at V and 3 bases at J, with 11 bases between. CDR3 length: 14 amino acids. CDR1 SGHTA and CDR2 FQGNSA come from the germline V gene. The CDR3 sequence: CASSLSYGNYEQYF. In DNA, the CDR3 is TGTGCCAGCAGCTTAAGTTACGGCAACTACGAGCAGTACTTC.

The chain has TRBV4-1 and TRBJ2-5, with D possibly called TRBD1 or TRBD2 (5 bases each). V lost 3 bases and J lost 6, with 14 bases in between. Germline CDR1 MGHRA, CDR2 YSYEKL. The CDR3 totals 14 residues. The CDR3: CASSQVGDVQTQYF. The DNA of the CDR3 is TGCGCCAGCAGCCAGGTAGGGGACGTCCAGACCCAGTACTTC.

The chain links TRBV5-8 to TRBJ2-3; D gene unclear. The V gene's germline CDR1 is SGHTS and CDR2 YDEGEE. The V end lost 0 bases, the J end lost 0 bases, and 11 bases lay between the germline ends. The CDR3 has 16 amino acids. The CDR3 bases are TGTGCCAGCAGCTTGGATCGCTTTCCTAGCACAGATACGCAGTATTTT. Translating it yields CASSLDRFPSTDTQYF.

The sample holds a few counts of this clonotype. This chain's CDR3 is CASSGRRSTDTQYF. CDR3 nucleotides: TGTGCCAGCAGTGGTCGACGGTCCACAGATACGCAGTATTTT. The rearrangement links TRBV2 to TRBJ2-3; no definite D call. Germline V CDR1 and CDR2: SNHLY, FYNNEI. The V end was cut by 4 bases, the J end by 2 bases, with 10 bases between. The CDR3 runs to 14 residues.